This TCR beta chain was recorded in a study of T cells in Graves' hyperthyroidism and ophthalmopathy. RNA transcripts gave rise to amplified TCR beta CDR3 regions. Initially, a first-round RT-PCR of the TCR CDR3 employed the HTBI primer set. MiXCR was run by TCRdb on the multiplex PCR reads, yielding one entry per CDR3 protein. The sample lists under 450,000 distinct CDR3 sequences, approximately 18% seen once, with roughly 35% in the top ten. CDR1 is SGHRS, CDR2 YFSETQ, per germline. This CDR3 is built from 15 residues. V was clipped by 4 bases and J by 3 bases, with 14 bases between them. Sequenced sample: blood. The receptor was isolated from a woman in her 30s with Graves' hyperthyroidism that later progressed to Graves' ophthalmopathy. J is TRBJ2-1 and V is TRBV5-1; D might be TRBD1 (5 bases). The CDR3 nucleotides are TGCGCCAGCAGCCTGACAGCTTCCGACTACAATGAGCAGTTCTTC. This gives the protein CASSLTASDYNEQFF.